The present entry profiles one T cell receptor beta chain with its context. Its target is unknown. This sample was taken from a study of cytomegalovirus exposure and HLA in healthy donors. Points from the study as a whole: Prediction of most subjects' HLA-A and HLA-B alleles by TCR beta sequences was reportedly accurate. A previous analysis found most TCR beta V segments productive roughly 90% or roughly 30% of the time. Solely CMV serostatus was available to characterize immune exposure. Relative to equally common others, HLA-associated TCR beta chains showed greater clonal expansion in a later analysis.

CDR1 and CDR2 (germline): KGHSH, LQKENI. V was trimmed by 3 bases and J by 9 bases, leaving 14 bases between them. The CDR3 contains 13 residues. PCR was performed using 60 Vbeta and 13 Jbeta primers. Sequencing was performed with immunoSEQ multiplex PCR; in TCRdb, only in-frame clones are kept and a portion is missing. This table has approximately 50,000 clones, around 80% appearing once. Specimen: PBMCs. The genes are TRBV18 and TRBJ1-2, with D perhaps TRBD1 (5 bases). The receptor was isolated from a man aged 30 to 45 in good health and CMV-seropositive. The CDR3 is CASSPGLEERYTF. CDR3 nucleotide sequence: TGTGCCAGCTCACCGGGACTCGAGGAGCGCTACACCTTC.